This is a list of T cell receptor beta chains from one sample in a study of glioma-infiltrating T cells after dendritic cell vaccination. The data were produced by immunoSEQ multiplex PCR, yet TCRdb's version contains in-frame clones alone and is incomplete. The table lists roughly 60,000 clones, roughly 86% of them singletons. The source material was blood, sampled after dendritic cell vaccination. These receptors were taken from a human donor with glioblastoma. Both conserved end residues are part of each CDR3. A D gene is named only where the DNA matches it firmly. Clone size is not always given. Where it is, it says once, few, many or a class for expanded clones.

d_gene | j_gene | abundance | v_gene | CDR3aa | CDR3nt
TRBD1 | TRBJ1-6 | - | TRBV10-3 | CATGTGNKNSPLHF | TGTGCCACCGGGACAGGAAATAAAAATTCACCCCTCCACTTT
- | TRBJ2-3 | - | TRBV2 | CASMAGLSTDTQYF | TGTGCCAGCATGGCGGGACTGAGCACAGATACGCAGTATTTT
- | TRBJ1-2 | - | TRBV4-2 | CASSQDRQHGYTF | TGTGCCAGCAGCCAAGATAGACAGCATGGCTACACCTTC
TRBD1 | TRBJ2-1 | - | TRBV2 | CASRQGSSYNEQFF | TGTGCCAGCAGACAGGGGAGCTCCTACAATGAGCAGTTCTTC
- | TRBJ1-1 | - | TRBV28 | CASSLGGGGRTEAFF | TGTGCCAGCAGCCTAGGGGGGGGTGGAAGGACTGAAGCTTTCTTT
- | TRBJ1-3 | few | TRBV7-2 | CASSLAQGTGNTIYF | TGTGCCAGCAGTTTAGCTCAGGGAACTGGAAACACCATATATTTT
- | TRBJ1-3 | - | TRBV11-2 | CASSLGGLQFFSGNTIYF | TGTGCCAGCAGCTTAGGGGGACTTCAATTCTTCTCTGGAAACACCATATATTTT
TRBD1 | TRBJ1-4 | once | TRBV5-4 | CASSSTPGTEEKLFF | TGTGCCAGCAGCTCAACTCCCGGGACAGAGGAAAAACTGTTTTTT
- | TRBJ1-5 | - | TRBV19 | CASSITGELEPQHF | TGTGCCAGTAGTATTACAGGCGAATTGGAGCCCCAGCATTTT
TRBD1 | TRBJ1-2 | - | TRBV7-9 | CASSLQTGGYGYTF | TGTGCCAGCAGCCTCCAGACAGGGGGCTATGGCTACACCTTC
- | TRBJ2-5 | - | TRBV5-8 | CASSYVTVQETQYF | TGTGCCAGCAGCTACGTCACGGTCCAAGAGACCCAGTACTTC
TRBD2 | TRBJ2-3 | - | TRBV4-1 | CASSQGASGSTDTQYF | TGCGCCAGCAGCCAAGGGGCTAGCGGGAGCACAGATACGCAGTATTTT
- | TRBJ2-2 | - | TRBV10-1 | CASSPLTGNTGELFF | TGCGCCAGCAGCCCGCTGACAGGAAACACCGGGGAGCTGTTTTTT
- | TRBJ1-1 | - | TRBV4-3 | CASSHRGADTEAFF | TGCGCCAGCAGCCACAGGGGCGCGGACACTGAAGCTTTCTTT
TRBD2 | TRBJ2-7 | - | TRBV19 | CASSIVSSGSYEQYF | TGTGCCAGTAGTATAGTATCTAGCGGGAGCTACGAGCAGTACTTC
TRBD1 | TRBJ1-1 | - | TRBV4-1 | CASSQAGTGGWNTEAFF | TGCGCCAGCAGCCAAGCCGGGACAGGGGGCTGGAACACTGAAGCTTTCTTT
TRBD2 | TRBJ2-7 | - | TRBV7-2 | CASSFRWTSSVEQYF | TGTGCCAGCAGCTTCCGGTGGACTAGCTCCGTCGAGCAGTACTTC
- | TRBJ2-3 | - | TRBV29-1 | CSVNRGSGTDTQYF | TGCAGCGTGAACCGGGGTAGTGGCACAGATACGCAGTATTTT
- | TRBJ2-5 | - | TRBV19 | CASSTRSAGVQTQYF | TGTGCCAGTAGTACTCGCTCCGCAGGGGTGCAGACCCAGTACTTC
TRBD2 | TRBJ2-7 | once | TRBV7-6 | CASSYGLAGYEQYF | TGTGCCAGCAGCTACGGACTAGCGGGGTACGAGCAGTACTTC
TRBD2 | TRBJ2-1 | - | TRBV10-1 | CASSESIAGVREQFF | TGCGCCAGCAGTGAGTCCATTGCGGGGGTGCGTGAGCAGTTCTTC
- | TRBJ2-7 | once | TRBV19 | CASSIAGYGTYEQYF | TGTGCCAGTAGTATAGCAGGGTACGGAACCTACGAGCAGTACTTC
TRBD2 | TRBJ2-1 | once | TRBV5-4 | CASSLGSGRNGNEQFF | TGTGCCAGCAGCTTGGGTAGCGGGAGGAATGGCAATGAGCAGTTCTTC
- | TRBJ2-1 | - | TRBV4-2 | CASKRGGASNNEQFF | TGTGCCAGCAAACGTGGGGGCGCTTCTAACAATGAGCAGTTCTTC